This TCR beta chain was identified in a study of T-cell memory formation after mild COVID-19. TCRdb independently ran MiXCR on the 5' RACE reads; one entry per CDR3 protein. Among 170,000 or so distinct CDR3 sequences listed, around 21% were seen once. Broader study findings: Contracting CD4+ clones were located mainly in CM and EM, and CD8+ clones in EMRA. Clones that contracted from day 15 to 85 were balanced CD4/CD8, while later expanders leaned CD4+.

This clonotype was detected a few times. Its antigen is as yet unknown. Sequencing was performed on PBMCs or a T cell subset sorted from them (not recorded which). The receptor was isolated from an adult woman who had mild COVID-19 (a few samples of this study predate the infection). Cell type and time point are not known.

The DNA of the CDR3 is TGCAGCGTTGATGGCTCAGGTGAGACTGAAGCTTTCTTT. It encodes CSVDGSGETEAFF. This rearrangement joins TRBV29-1 to TRBJ1-1; D unclear. Germline V CDR1 and CDR2: SQVTM, ANQGSEA. The CDR3 sequence is 13 residues long. With 3 bases removed from V and 5 bases from J, the gap between germline ends came to 13 bases.